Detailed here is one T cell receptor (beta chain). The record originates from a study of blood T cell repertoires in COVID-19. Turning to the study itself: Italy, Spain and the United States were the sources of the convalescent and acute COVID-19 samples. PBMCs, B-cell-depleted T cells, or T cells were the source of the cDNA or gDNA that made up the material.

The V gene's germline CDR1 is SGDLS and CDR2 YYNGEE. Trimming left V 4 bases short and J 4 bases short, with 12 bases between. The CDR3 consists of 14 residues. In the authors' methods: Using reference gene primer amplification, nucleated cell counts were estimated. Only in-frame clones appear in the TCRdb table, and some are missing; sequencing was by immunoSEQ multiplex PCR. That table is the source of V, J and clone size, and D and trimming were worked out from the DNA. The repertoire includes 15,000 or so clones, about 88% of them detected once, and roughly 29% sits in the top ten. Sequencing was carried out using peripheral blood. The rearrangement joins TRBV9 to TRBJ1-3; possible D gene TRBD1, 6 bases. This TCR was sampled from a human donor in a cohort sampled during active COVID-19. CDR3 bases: TGTGCCAGCAGCCCCCGGACAGACGGAAACACCATATATTTT. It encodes CASSPRTDGNTIYF.